Sequencing of this TCR beta chain was carried out in a study of blood T cell repertoires in COVID-19. Produced via immunoSEQ multiplex PCR; TCRdb's table is partial and in-frame only. The data contain approximately 340,000 clones, roughly nine tenths of them seen just once; the ten biggest clones take up roughly 0.9%. This receptor was identified in a woman aged 40 to 50 who had been exposed to COVID-19. Input material: PBMCs or T cells enriched from blood (not recorded which).

The CDR3 DNA is TGTGCCAGCAGCTTAGGTCAGGGGGACTATGGCTACACCTTC. Translating gives CASSLGQGDYGYTF. This chain joins TRBV7-2 and TRBJ1-2; 7 bases line up with TRBD1. From germline, CDR1 is SGHTA and CDR2 FQGNSA. The trim removed 1 base at V and 3 bases at J, leaving 2 bases unmatched. The CDR3 sequence is 14 residues long.